The source of this TCR beta chain is a study of technical replicates of blood from several donors. The V end was cut by 5 bases, the J end by 0 bases, with 11 bases between. The CDR3 is 14 residues long. Germline CDR1 reads GTSNPN; CDR2 reads SVGIG (reference sequence). Profiled with immunoSEQ multiplex PCR; TCRdb holds only in-frame clones, not every one. There are roughly 76,000 clones in the sample; about nine tenths occur only once, and about 0.4% lies in the top ten. The specimen sequenced was T cells isolated from PBMCs. J is TRBJ1-3 and V is TRBV30; D not certain. This receptor was identified in a human donor in good health. Some clones in this sample may be carry-over from other donors' samples. This chain's CDR3 is CAWGWRDSGNTIYF. In DNA form, the CDR3 reads TGTGCCTGGGGGTGGAGGGACTCTGGAAACACCATATATTTT.